One sample yielded the 3 T cell receptor beta chains listed below, sequenced in a study of shared clonotypes between healthy human individuals. TCRdb's copy holds only in-frame clones and misses some; the assay was immunoSEQ multiplex PCR. The data show hundreds of thousands of clones, approximately 96% seen once. As defined, naive CD8 cells were CD45RO-negative and positively selected for CCR7, with terminally differentiated effector memory CD45RA+ cells excluded. The sequencing sample was made of naive CD8+ T cells sorted from blood. These receptors were taken from a woman aged 25 to 45 in good health.

The gene calls are TRBV5-6 and TRBJ1-1, with D hard to call. The germline gives CDR1 SGHDT, CDR2 YYEEEE. This CDR3 has 14 amino acids. Trimming removed 4 bases at V and 7 bases at J, with 17 bases between. CDR3 coding DNA: TGTGCCAGCAGCCGAATCCCCCCTTTCGGTGAAGCTTTCTTT. Residues: CASSRIPPFGEAFF.

The CDR3 reads CASSLAGGGYEQYF. DNA of the CDR3: TGTGCCAGCAGTTTGGCGGGAGGGGGGTACGAGCAGTACTTC. This chain links TRBV27 with TRBJ2-7; 9 bases fit TRBD2. The CDR3 is 14 residues long. With 3 bases clipped from V and 4 bases from J, the junction kept 4 bases outside the gene matches. The germline V gene has CDR1 MNHEY and CDR2 SMNVEV (reference sequence).

The chain carries TRBV5-1 and TRBJ2-5; D not resolved. The J call is uncertain, as TRBJ2-7 better fits the DNA end. The length of the CDR3 is 11 residues. Germline values: CDR1 SGHRS, CDR2 YFSETQ. The CDR3 DNA reads TGCGCCAGCAGCTTAGGGAACGAGCAGTACTTC. Translated, it gives CASSLGNEQYF.